This entry is about one TCR beta chain. What it binds is unknown. This PCR relied on a set of 60 Vbeta primers and 13 Jbeta primers. Per the authors' pipeline: As a later analysis found, there were 70 million to 100 million unique TCR beta chains, of which around 10 million were shared. Clones were read by immunoSEQ multiplex PCR, and TCRdb kept only the in-frame ones, dropping some. V and J calls and clone size come straight from that table; D and trimming were deduced from the DNA. The data hold 85,000 to 130,000 clones, with 75% to 85% observed a single time. The data belong to a study of cytomegalovirus exposure and HLA in healthy donors. Overall study findings and caveats: Rates of TCR association differed by HLA locus in a later analysis, with DRB1 highest and HLA-C lowest.

Healthy bone marrow donors formed the donor group. The CDR3 totals 17 residues. V was shortened by 6 bases and J by 13 bases, with 33 bases between the two germline ends. Germline V gene lookup returns CDR1 MDHEN and CDR2 SYDVKM. The specimen was PBMCs. This receptor was taken from a female donor in good health and CMV-seropositive. The chain is built from TRBV28 and TRBJ2-5; tentative D call: TRBD1 (6 bases). This CDR3 is CASRLTYPGQSKRPPYF. Written as DNA, the CDR3 is TGTGCCAGCAGATTAACCTACCCGGGACAATCCAAGAGACCGCCGTACTTC.